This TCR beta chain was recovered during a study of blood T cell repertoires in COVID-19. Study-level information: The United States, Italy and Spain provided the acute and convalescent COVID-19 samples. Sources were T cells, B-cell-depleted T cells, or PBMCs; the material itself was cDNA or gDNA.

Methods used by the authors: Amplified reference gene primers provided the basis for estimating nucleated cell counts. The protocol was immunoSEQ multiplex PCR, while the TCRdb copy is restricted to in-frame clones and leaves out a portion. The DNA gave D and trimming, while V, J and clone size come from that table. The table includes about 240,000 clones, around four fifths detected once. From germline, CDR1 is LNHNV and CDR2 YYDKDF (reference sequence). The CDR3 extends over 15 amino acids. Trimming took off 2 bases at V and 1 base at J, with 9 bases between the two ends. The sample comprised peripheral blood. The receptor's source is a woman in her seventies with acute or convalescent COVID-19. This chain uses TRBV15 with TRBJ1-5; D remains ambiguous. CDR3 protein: CATSRNSESNQPQHF. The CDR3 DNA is TGTGCCACCAGCAGAAATTCGGAGAGCAATCAGCCCCAGCATTTT.